The clone carrying this TCR beta chain occurred a few times. Looked up from germline, CDR1 is SGHRS and CDR2 is YFSETQ. CDR3 length equals 14 residues. V was pared by 0 bases and J by 9 bases, with 13 bases between. TCRdb ran MiXCR on the RT-PCR reads and lists one entry per CDR3 protein. The table includes about 680,000 distinct CDR3 sequences, about 14% detected once. Sequencing used memory CD4+ T cells from blood. The clonotype comes from a female donor in good health, serving as a healthy control. V usage is TRBV5-1 and J usage is TRBJ2-1; D is unresolved. The CDR3 protein is CASSLAPENVEQFF. The CDR3, as DNA: TGCGCCAGCAGCTTGGCCCCGGAAAACGTTGAGCAGTTCTTC.